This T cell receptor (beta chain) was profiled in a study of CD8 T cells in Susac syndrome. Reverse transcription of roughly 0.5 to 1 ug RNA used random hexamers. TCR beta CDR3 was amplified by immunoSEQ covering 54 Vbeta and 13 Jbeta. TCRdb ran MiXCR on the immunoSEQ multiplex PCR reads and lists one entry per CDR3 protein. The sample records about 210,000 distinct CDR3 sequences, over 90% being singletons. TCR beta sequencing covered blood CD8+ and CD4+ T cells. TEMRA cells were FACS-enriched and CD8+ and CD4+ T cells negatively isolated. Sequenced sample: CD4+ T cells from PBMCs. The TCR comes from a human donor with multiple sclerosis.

The CDR3 here is CSANTGGLNTEAFF. Here the CDR3 DNA reads TGCAGCGCAAATACAGGGGGCCTGAACACTGAAGCTTTCTTT. The V call is TRBV29-1, the J call TRBJ1-1; TRBD1 agrees at 9 bases. V lost 7 bases, J lost 0 bases, and 6 bases stayed unmatched. The germline gives CDR1 SQVTM, CDR2 ANQGSEA. CDR3 size: 14 residues.